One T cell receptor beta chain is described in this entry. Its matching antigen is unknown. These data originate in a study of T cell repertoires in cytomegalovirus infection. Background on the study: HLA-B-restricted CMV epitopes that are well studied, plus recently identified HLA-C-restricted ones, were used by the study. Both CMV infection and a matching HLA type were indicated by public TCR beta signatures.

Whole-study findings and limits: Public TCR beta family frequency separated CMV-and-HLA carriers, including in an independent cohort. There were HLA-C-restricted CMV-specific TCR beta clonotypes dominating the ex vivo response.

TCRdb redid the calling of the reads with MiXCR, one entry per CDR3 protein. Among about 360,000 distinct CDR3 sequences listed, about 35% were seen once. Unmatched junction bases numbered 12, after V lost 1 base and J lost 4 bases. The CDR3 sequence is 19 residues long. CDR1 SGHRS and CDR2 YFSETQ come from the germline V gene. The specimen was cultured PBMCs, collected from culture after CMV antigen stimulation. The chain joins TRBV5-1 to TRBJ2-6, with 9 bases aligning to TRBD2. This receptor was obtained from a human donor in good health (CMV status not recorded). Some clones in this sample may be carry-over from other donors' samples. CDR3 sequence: CASSLLAGGPSTGANVLTF. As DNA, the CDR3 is TGCGCCAGCAGCTTGTTGGCGGGAGGGCCTTCTACAGGGGCCAACGTCCTGACTTTC.